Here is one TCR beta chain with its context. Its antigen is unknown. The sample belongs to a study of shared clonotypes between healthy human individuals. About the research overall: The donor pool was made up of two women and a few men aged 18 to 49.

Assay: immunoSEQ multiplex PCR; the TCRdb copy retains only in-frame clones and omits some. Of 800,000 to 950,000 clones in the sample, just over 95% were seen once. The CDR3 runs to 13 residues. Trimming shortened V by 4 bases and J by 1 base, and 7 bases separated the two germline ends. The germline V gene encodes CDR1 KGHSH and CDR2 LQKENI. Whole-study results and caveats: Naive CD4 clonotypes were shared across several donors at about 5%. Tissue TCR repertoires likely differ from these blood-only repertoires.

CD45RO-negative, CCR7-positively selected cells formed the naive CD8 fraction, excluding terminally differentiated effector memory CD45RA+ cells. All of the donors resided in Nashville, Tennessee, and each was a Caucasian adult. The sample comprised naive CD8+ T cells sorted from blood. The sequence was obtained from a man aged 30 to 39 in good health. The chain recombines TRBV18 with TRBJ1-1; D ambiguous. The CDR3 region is CASSRGGNTEAFF. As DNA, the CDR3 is TGTGCCAGCTCACGGGGAGGGAACACTGAAGCTTTCTTT.